A single sample is the source of the 28 T cell receptor beta chains below, sequenced in a study of cytomegalovirus exposure and HLA in healthy donors (dated by TCRdb to 2016 to 2017). Receptor libraries were prepared by the immunoSEQ multiplex PCR assay. For the multiplex PCR, a mixture combining 60 forward primers for TCR Vbeta segments and 13 reverse primers for TCR Jbeta segments was used. The source is immuneACCESS, and TCRdb retained only in-frame sequences with V and J called. Part of the clones is not carried over; for the studies checked, unresolved V genes explain less than half of this, and the remainder is unexplained. The table for this sample lists about 150,000 clones; 66% of them were counted only once. The ten largest clones take up roughly 6% of the sample. Sample: PBMCs. The receptors were sampled from a woman aged 60-75 years in good health and CMV-seronegative.

This chain links TRBV7-2 with TRBJ1-1, with D possibly TRBD1 on 5 matching bases. V was trimmed by 5 bases and J by 2 bases, leaving 12 bases between them. Germline-derived CDR1 and CDR2 are SGHTA and FQGNSA. This CDR3 region has 14 residues. CDR3 DNA: TGTGCCAGCAGCGGGGGAGCGGGCAACACTGAAGCTTTCTTT. Its protein is CASSGGAGNTEAFF.

The chain is built from TRBV27 and TRBJ2-7; possibly TRBD2 for D (5 bases). Germline V lookup: CDR1 MNHEY, CDR2 SMNVEV (reference sequence). Trimming removed 8 bases from V and 6 bases from J, with 17 bases in between. This CDR3 has 13 residues. In nucleotides, the CDR3 is TGTGCCAGCGCCCGTGACACTCGGGGCGAGCAGTACTTC. Translating it yields CASARDTRGEQYF.

This clone was found a few times. V usage is TRBV6-1 and J usage is TRBJ1-6, with D unresolved. This CDR3 comprises 13 residues. Germline V gives CDR1 MNHNS, CDR2 SASEGT. The ends were cut back, 4 bases at V and 5 bases at J, with 6 bases in the middle. The CDR3 is CASSGLDNSPLHF. The CDR3 DNA follows: TGTGCCAGCAGTGGGCTGGATAATTCACCCCTCCACTTT.

The genes are TRBV5-4 and TRBJ2-5, with 7 bases that match TRBD1. Losses at the gene ends were 0 bases for V and 9 bases for J; bases not matched to a gene: 5. The CDR3 spans 13 residues. The germline V gene has CDR1 SGHNT and CDR2 YYREEE (reference sequence). In DNA form, the CDR3 reads TGTGCCAGCAGCTTGGAGGGGGACAGCCCCCAGTACTTC. Its translation is CASSLEGDSPQYF.

The chain couples TRBV9 to TRBJ1-2, with D unclear. CDR1 and CDR2 (germline): SGDLS, YYNGEE. CDR3 length: 14 amino acids. V lost 0 bases and J lost 4, with 10 bases in between. This CDR3 reads CASSVGGRSYGYTF. CDR3 DNA: TGTGCCAGCAGCGTAGGCGGGCGCAGCTATGGCTACACCTTC.

V is TRBV5-6 and J is TRBJ2-4; D perhaps matches TRBD2 (5 bases). The CDR3 sequence is 12 residues long. Looked up from germline, CDR1 is SGHDT and CDR2 is YYEEEE. The ends were cut back, 2 bases at V and 8 bases at J, with 8 bases in the middle. The CDR3 reads CASSLRGDIQYF. CDR3 nucleotides: TGTGCCAGCAGCTTACGGGGAGACATTCAGTACTTC.

CDR3 sequence: CASSGDYEQYF. In nucleotides, the CDR3 is TGCGCCAGCAGTGGAGACTACGAGCAGTACTTC. The chain recombines TRBV5-1 with TRBJ2-7; D is unresolved. V was shortened by 5 bases and J by 3 bases, with 6 bases between the two germline ends. Germline values: CDR1 SGHRS, CDR2 YFSETQ. The CDR3 loop spans 11 amino acids.

V usage is TRBV25-1 and J usage is TRBJ1-5; tentatively, D is TRBD1 (5 bases). CDR1 and CDR2 from the germline V gene are MGHDK and SYGVNS. The CDR3 sequence is 15 residues long. V lost 3 bases and J lost 8, with 17 bases in between. CDR3 DNA: TGTGCCAGCAGTGAGCCGGGGAGGGGCGGGGAGCCCCAGCATTTT. Encoded protein: CASSEPGRGGEPQHF.

The genes are TRBV19 and TRBJ2-3; weak D call: TRBD2 (6 bases). V lost 0 bases and J lost 1, with 8 bases in between. The germline V gene encodes CDR1 LNHDA and CDR2 SQIVND (reference sequence). This CDR3 is built from 15 residues. CDR3 in DNA: TGTGCCAGTAGTATAGAAGGCGGGGGCACAGATACGCAGTATTTT. Translating it yields CASSIEGGGTDTQYF.

The rearrangement uses TRBV4-2 and TRBJ2-1; 7 bases map to TRBD2. The CDR3 consists of 13 residues. In germline, CDR1 is LGHNA, CDR2 YNFKEQ. Losses at the gene ends were 3 bases for V and 9 bases for J; bases not matched to a gene: 5. The CDR3: CASSHSSGIEQFF. As DNA, the CDR3 is TGTGCCAGCAGCCATTCCAGCGGGATTGAGCAGTTCTTC.

The chain joins TRBV2 to TRBJ2-5, with 10 bases fitting TRBD2. Per germline, CDR1 SNHLY and CDR2 FYNNEI. The CDR3 runs 14 residues. The V segment lost 6 bases and the J segment 7 bases; nucleotides outside the gene matches: 8. The CDR3 DNA is TGTGCCAGCAGCCTACTAGCGGGGCGGGGGACCCAGTACTTC. Its protein is CASSLLAGRGTQYF.

The count of this clone is one. The chain combines TRBV19 with TRBJ2-7, with a weak D call TRBD2 (5 bases). The CDR3 consists of 16 residues. Germline V gives CDR1 LNHDA, CDR2 SQIVND (reference sequence). The ends were cut back, 6 bases at V and 3 bases at J, with 21 bases in the middle. The CDR3 DNA reads as TGTGCCAGTAGCCCGGGGTTATGGGGTTCGGGCTACGAGCAGTACTTC. It is translated as CASSPGLWGSGYEQYF.

Regarding this clone: The junction and the germline gene differ at one end; a read error may be behind it. CDR3 bases: TGTGCTAGCAGTCCTCAGCGCGGGGGGGCCAGTGAGACCCAGTACTTC. Translation: CASSPQRGGASETQYF. This chain links TRBV7-7 with TRBJ2-5; 9 bases fit TRBD2. Per the germline V gene, CDR1 is SSHAT and CDR2 is FNYEAQ (reference sequence). The CDR3 loop spans 16 amino acids.

The chain joins TRBV10-3 to TRBJ1-5; TRBD1 matches 10 bases. The CDR3 loop spans 15 amino acids. The V gene end was trimmed by 5 bases and the J gene end by 2 bases; junction bases not matched to a gene: 3. Germline CDR1 is ENHRY and CDR2 is SYGVKD. The CDR3 loop reads CAISSGTGGNQPQHF. As DNA, the CDR3 is TGTGCCATCAGTAGTGGGACAGGGGGCAATCAGCCCCAGCATTTT.

The V call is TRBV6-7, the J call TRBJ2-1, with 12 positions matching TRBD1. Being an ORF, TRBV6-7 has a function that is uncertain. There are 19 residues in the CDR3. Trimming cost V 2 bases and J 4 bases; bases outside gene matches: 12. Here the CDR3 reads CASSYPGQGASGTYNEQFF. DNA for the CDR3: TGTGCCAGCAGTTACCCGGGACAGGGGGCTAGCGGAACTTACAATGAGCAGTTCTTC.

Concerning this clone: At the DNA level, this CDR3 is encoded by other sequences in the same sample as well. In DNA, the CDR3 is TGCAGCGTTGAAGGTCAGGGTGGACAGCCCCAGCATTTT. This translates into CSVEGQGGQPQHF. V gene TRBV29-1 combines with J gene TRBJ1-5; D may be TRBD1 (5 bases). V dropped 1 base and J dropped 7 bases, with 11 bases sitting between them. Germline V gene sequence: CDR1 SQVTM, CDR2 ANQGSEA. The CDR3 covers 13 residues.

The rearrangement links TRBV7-6 to TRBJ1-2; the D gene is possibly TRBD1 (6 bases). Germline CDR1 and CDR2: SGHVS and FNYEAQ. V shed 1 base and J shed 8 bases, with 11 bases lying between them. The CDR3 has 13 residues. In DNA, the CDR3 is TGTGCCAGCAGCTTAGGACAGGACCTAGGCTACACCTTC. Its protein is CASSLGQDLGYTF.

In this sample, this clone turned up once. The chain has TRBV21-1 and TRBJ2-7; the table calls TRBD1, which could not be checked here. TRBV21-1 represents a pseudogene. This CDR3 is built from 15 residues. The CDR3 reads CASSANRDRGDEQYF. CDR3 coding DNA: TGTGCCAGCAGCGCAAACCGGGACAGGGGGGACGAGCAGTACTTC.

The rearrangement uses TRBV27 and TRBJ2-7, with D tentatively TRBD1 (5 bases). Trimming cost V 10 bases and J 8 bases, with 30 bases left between them. The CDR3 is 16 amino acids. Germline values: CDR1 MNHEY, CDR2 SMNVEV (reference sequence). DNA for the CDR3: TGTGCCAACGAACCCAACTCGACACAAGACAGATCAAAGCAGTACTTC. Protein sequence: CANEPNSTQDRSKQYF.

This clone appeared a few times. The V gene is TRBV5-6, the J gene TRBJ2-1; TRBD2 matches 10 bases. Trimming took 7 bases from V and 0 from J; bases not matched to a gene: 4. The CDR3 sequence is 15 residues long. Germline V gene lookup returns CDR1 SGHDT and CDR2 YYEEEE. The CDR3 reads CASRAGGSSYNEQFF. In nucleotides, the CDR3 is TGTGCCAGCCGAGCGGGAGGGAGCTCCTACAATGAGCAGTTCTTC.

The rearrangement joins TRBV4-3 to TRBJ2-1, with 10 positions matching TRBD1. J lost 12 bases, V lost 2 bases, and 4 bases had no gene match. Germline V gives CDR1 LGHNA, CDR2 YSLEER. The CDR3 sequence is 13 residues long. This CDR3 is CASSQNRDRGQFF. CDR3 nucleotides: TGCGCCAGCAGCCAAAACCGGGACAGGGGGCAGTTCTTC.

The chain recombines TRBV9 with TRBJ2-3; D is possibly TRBD2 (6 bases). CDR3 size: 16 residues. The V end was cut by 4 bases, the J end by 1 base, with 16 bases between. Germline V gene data show CDR1 as SGDLS and CDR2 as YYNGEE. The CDR3 region has the DNA TGTGCCAGCAGCCCGGACATGGGGGGAGGCACAGATACGCAGTATTTT. Encoded protein: CASSPDMGGGTDTQYF. Supplemented by reference TRBV9 and TRBJ2-3, the full variable domain reads DSGVTQTPKHLITATGQRVTLRCSPRSGDLSVYWYQQSLDQGLQFLIQYYNGEERAKGNILERFSAQQFPDLHSELNLSSLELGDSALYFCASSPDMGGGTDTQYFGPGTRLTVL.

Here the CDR3 reads CASSSLDRNQPQHF. CDR3 DNA: TGTGCCAGCAGTTCCCTTGACAGAAATCAGCCCCAGCATTTT. V usage is TRBV6-1 and J usage is TRBJ1-5; D is possibly TRBD1 (5 bases). Germline CDR1 is MNHNS and CDR2 is SASEGT. The V end lost 5 bases, the J end lost 4 bases, and 12 bases lay between the germline ends. The CDR3 is 14 amino acids.

This clone has just one count. Other DNA sequences in this sample translate to the same CDR3. The chain is built from TRBV10-2 and TRBJ2-6, with TRBD2 matching 7 bases. There are 19 residues in the CDR3. Germline values: CDR1 WSHSY, CDR2 SAAADI. The V and J ends lost 2 bases and 1 base, in that order; junction bases with no gene match: 11. Here the CDR3 reads CASSEVGLAVNSGANVLTF. The CDR3 DNA is TGCGCCAGCAGTGAGGTCGGGCTAGCGGTTAATTCTGGGGCCAACGTCCTGACTTTC.

This sequence joins TRBV27 and TRBJ1-5; D ambiguous. Germline assignment: CDR1 MNHEY and CDR2 SMNVEV (reference sequence). Trimming took 4 bases from V and 0 from J, leaving 7 bases between them. This CDR3 spans 14 amino acids. CDR3 loop: CASSSSYSNQPQHF. CDR3 coding DNA: TGTGCCAGCAGTTCGAGTTATAGCAATCAGCCCCAGCATTTT.

The CDR3 bases are TGTGCCAGCAGCCTCGGGTACAATGAGCAGTTCTTC. This translates into CASSLGYNEQFF. The rearrangement links TRBV7-8 to TRBJ2-1; D is undetermined. Germline loops: CDR1 SGHVS, CDR2 FQNEAQ. The CDR3 spans 12 residues. Trimming stripped 5 bases from V and 4 bases from J, with 6 bases between.

V is TRBV5-1 and J is TRBJ1-4, with D possibly being TRBD1 (5 bases). This CDR3 is 15 amino acids long. Germline lookup yields CDR1 SGHRS and CDR2 YFSETQ. Deletions cut 4 bases from V and 3 bases from J, with 13 bases between. The CDR3 DNA reads as TGCGCCAGCAGCCCTGACAGCCGCCCTAATGAAAAACTGTTTTTT. Translating it yields CASSPDSRPNEKLFF.

This clone has more than one count but fewer than ten. The chain uses TRBV19 and TRBJ2-2, with 8 positions matching TRBD1. In germline, CDR1 is LNHDA, CDR2 SQIVND (reference sequence). The V gene end was trimmed by 2 bases and the J gene end by 6 bases; junction bases not matched to a gene: 5. The length of the CDR3 is 15 residues. The CDR3 DNA follows: TGTGCCAGTAGTATACCAGGGGGCGCGGCCGGGGAGCTGTTTTTT. Translated: CASSIPGGAAGELFF.